This T cell receptor beta chain was sequenced for a study of OX40 agonist ivuxolimab in advanced cancers. With 6 bases clipped from V and 1 base from J, the junction kept 1 base outside the gene matches. This CDR3 spans 14 amino acids. Germline V lookup: CDR1 WNHNN, CDR2 SYGVQD (reference sequence). Here immunoSEQ multiplex PCR was the method, and the copy in TCRdb shows in-frame clones only, minus some. The table has more than 55,000 clones, less than 95% seen once. This clonotype originated in an adult with an advanced solid tumor such as melanoma, head and neck, liver or kidney cancer. The sequences come from CD4+ or CD8+ T cells sorted from blood, collected in a trial of the OX40 agonist ivuxolimab. V and J are TRBV10-1 and TRBJ2-2; 8 bases are shared with TRBD1. DNA of the CDR3: TGCGCCAGCAGGGACAGGGAGAACACCGGGGAGCTGTTTTTT. It translates to CASRDRENTGELFF.